This T cell receptor beta chain is drawn from a study of cytomegalovirus exposure and HLA in healthy donors (dated by TCRdb to the late 2010s). Turning to the overall study: An earlier analysis of 587 of the donors reported roughly 300 Gb of sequence data and approximately 120 million unique TCR beta sequences obtained from around 170 million T cells. To decide whether each TCR beta V gene segment behaved as functional or pseudogenic, an earlier analysis of some 600 of the donors relied on high-throughput TCR beta sequencing. Besides the first cohort of approximately 670 subjects, a separate validation cohort made up of over 100 different subjects was used. On average, 235,054 unique TCR beta nucleotide sequences were sequenced per donor among 398 genotyped donors of the cohort, with 15% to 20% of those sequences being non-productive. To study patterns of TCR occurrence, a later analysis re-analyzed previously published TCR beta repertoires from 666 donors and added high-resolution HLA genotyping. In a later genetic analysis, genome-wide SNP genotypes for 398 of the 666 donors were used, and that subset was treated as a discovery cohort. Typing coverage varied by locus: 629-630 donors for A, B, C, DRB1 and DQB1; some 520 for DQA1; more than 600 for DPA1; approximately 450 for DPB1. The later analysis used no new phenotypic data to find candidate immune exposures, relying instead on TCR beta sequences and their occurrence across donors. To predict cytomegalovirus infection status, the study brought together high-throughput TCR immunosequencing, statistical association of individual TCRs with disease status, and machine learning. Alongside the repertoire data, information on donor age, sex, ethnicity and CMV serostatus was compiled. Of the 300 to 450 genotyped donors, about 80% fell in the genetic ancestry cluster associated with self-reported Caucasian donors. Because of strong linkage in the cohort, a few DR-DQ haplotypes were treated as single units for association and clustering. Class I and class II HLA loci were covered by the typing at four-digit resolution. All discovery cohort repertoires had been generated on a single sequencing platform. The study aimed to test whether signatures of past pathogen exposure could be identified by cataloging public T cell receptors. About 280 gigabases of sequencing data and approximately 91 million unique TCR sequences made up an early release that covered over 550 HLA-typed donors. The T cell repertoires of under 700 subjects were profiled by immunosequencing and related to cytomegalovirus serostatus.

Details on this clone: Its antigen remains undetermined. The input lacks base qualities; no much larger clone sits a single base away.

Library prep was done by the immunoSEQ multiplex PCR assay. The multiplex PCR relied on a mix of 60 forward primers for TCR Vbeta segments and 13 reverse primers for TCR Jbeta segments. The CDR3 region of rearranged TCR beta genes was amplified from genomic DNA with a multiplex PCR assay. Amplified TCR beta libraries were sequenced as 87-base-pair reads on the Illumina HiSeq System. On the study's bioinformatics: A later analysis counted about 80 million unique TCR beta chains across the 666 repertoires, and 10 million to 12 million of these chains were shared by at least two donors. Raw reads were error-corrected and collapsed into unique sequences by a nearest-neighbor algorithm in which closely related sequences were merged to remove PCR and sequencing errors. Alignment of CDR3 sequences to IMGT reference sequences was used to assign V, D and J gene segments. For a sequence to be retained, a match of at least six nucleotides to both a V gene segment and a J gene segment was required. A rearrangement counted as productive if the CDR3 had no stop codons and remained in frame with V and J, and every other rearrangement counted as non-productive. CDR3 was defined according to IMGT convention as the region running from the second conserved V-encoded cysteine to the conserved J-encoded phenylalanine. The earlier analysis of some 540 of the donors excluded any sequence lacking an unambiguous match to a single V gene segment. In an earlier analysis of a few hundred of the donors, a V segment was called functional when productive rearrangements were above 56.7%, and segregating when the standard deviation between donors exceeded 5%. To diagnose cytomegalovirus status from the catalog of TCR beta chain sequences, a statistical classification framework was built. V and J gene assignment, in a later analysis, came from comparing TCR nucleotide sequences with IMGT/GENE-DB human TR gene sequences. The TCRdist pipeline was used in a later analysis to assign CDR3 sequences and most-parsimonious VDJ recombination scenarios. In a later analysis, every TCR beta chain was defined by the combination of its CDR3 amino acid sequence and its V-gene family, and reads without a unique V-gene family were dropped. In a later analysis, 500 to 700 highly shared, low-generation-probability nucleotide sequences were removed to address suspected cross-contamination and a sequencing artifact. For each public chain, a later analysis derived a clonal expansion index from normalized ranks of inferred template counts within each repertoire. Generation probabilities in a later analysis came from a VDJ recombination model fitted to out-of-frame rearrangements, and those results were checked against IGoR. In a later analysis, hypergeometric tests were used to score TCR-TCR, TCR-HLA and TCR-CMV co-occurrence, with a repertoire-size bias correction applied to TCR pairs. To estimate false discovery rates, a later analysis permuted the HLA or CMV assignments 20 times. In a later analysis, co-occurring TCRs were grouped using DBSCAN, with TCRdist sequence similarity added in when clustering inside HLA-allele-positive subsets. For co-occurrence clustering, repertoires with fewer than 30,000 or more than 120,000 public chains were excluded, along with 5 or 6 repertoires with anomalous nucleotide sharing. TCRdb holds this immuneACCESS table with in-frame rearrangements only. Some clones are missing; in checked studies, unresolved V genes explain under half, and the rest has no known cause. The V and J calls and clone size are taken from that table; D and trimming were inferred from the DNA. Counted in this sample were tens of thousands of clones; more than 65% of them appeared once. The ten most abundant clones make up approximately 20% of the sample.

Here V drops 3 bases and J drops 4 bases, and the junction holds 5 bases not matched to any gene. Based on the germline V gene, the CDR1 and CDR2 sequences are MDHEN and SYDVKM. The CDR3 covers 14 residues, taking in both the cysteine and the phenylalanine. Only CDR3 DNA is held: 42 bases, read in frame from base 1. The full study reports these points: The authors suggested that the approach could potentially be extended to other disease states and immunological phenotypes. In a later analysis, several top co-occurrence clusters were reported to appear linked to parvovirus B19, influenza, CMV and Epstein-Barr virus. In a later analysis, some 18,000 TCR beta sequences were associated with specific HLA alleles at a false discovery rate of 0.05. A further reported finding was that TCR beta sequences accurately predicted the HLA-A and HLA-B alleles for most subjects in the first cohort. A cluster of highly shared sequence variants was judged likely to represent a technical artifact of the sequencing pipeline. According to a later analysis, TCR association rates differed among HLA loci, with DRB1 alleles showing the most associated TCRs and HLA-C alleles showing the fewest. The study gave a list of about 170 TCR beta chains associated with cytomegalovirus. The 87-base-pair reads could not distinguish some IMGT-functional V segments, including TRBV6-2 and TRBV6-3, so those segments were excluded. A few of the identified cytomegalovirus-associated TCR beta chains were confirmed in vitro to be specific for cytomegalovirus antigens. Broadly in line with IMGT annotations, most TCR beta V segments showed up in productive rearrangements about 87% or about 30% of the time in an earlier analysis of approximately 600 of the donors. In a later genetic analysis, a missense DCLRE1C variant was associated with V-gene and J-gene trimming of TCR beta chains, and the association was replicated in an independent cohort. CMV serostatus was the only immune exposure information available for the cohort. When HLA alleles, especially DR and DQ, strongly co-occurred, attributing TCR associations to individual alleles was difficult. In both the original and validation cohorts, the classifier was reported to diagnose cytomegalovirus status with high specificity and sensitivity. Most CMV-associated TCR beta chains appeared to be HLA-restricted in a later analysis, and the HLA associations seemed to be driven largely by CMV exposure. Across donors, most TCR sequences were observed very rarely, whereas some public TCRs were present in many individuals. Compared with the roughly 720-donor mean, donors in an Asian-associated ancestry cluster had fewer N-insertions in productive TCRs, according to a later genetic analysis. Only TCR beta chains were sequenced in this cohort, and the absence of alpha or paired-chain data limited detectable features. Linkage disequilibrium might explain the correlated functional status among segregating V segments, but an unknown experimental factor could not be ruled out. In a later analysis, HLA-associated TCR beta chains were found to be more clonally expanded and to have lower generation probabilities than equally common non-associated chains. Sequencing depth was assumed to be roughly uniform across donors in the presence/absence analyses, though that assumption may not hold. The earlier analysis of 587 of the donors excluded approximately 15 rarely observed V segments, including chromosome 9 orphons, because counts were too low. Because some donors lacked HLA typing at each locus, the association tests relied only on the typed subset.

The cohort consisted of some 730 healthy bone marrow donors. Cohort members were all nominally healthy when sampled, although unrecorded immune exposures were likely present. The donor was CMV seropositive and belonged to the group of around 300 seropositive cohort members. A peripheral blood sample was collected from each donor, and TCR beta sequencing was performed on peripheral blood mononuclear cells. The Qiagen DNeasy Blood Extraction Kit was used to extract genomic DNA from the blood cell samples. The specimen sequenced was PBMCs. This receptor was obtained from a man in his 70s in good health and CMV-seropositive. The V and J segments used are TRBV28 and TRBJ2-7; the central 8 bases match TRBD1. In nucleotides, the sequence is TGTGCCAGCAGTTTGGACAGGGTCGATTACGAGCAGTACTTC. Its protein reads: CASSLDRVDYEQYF.